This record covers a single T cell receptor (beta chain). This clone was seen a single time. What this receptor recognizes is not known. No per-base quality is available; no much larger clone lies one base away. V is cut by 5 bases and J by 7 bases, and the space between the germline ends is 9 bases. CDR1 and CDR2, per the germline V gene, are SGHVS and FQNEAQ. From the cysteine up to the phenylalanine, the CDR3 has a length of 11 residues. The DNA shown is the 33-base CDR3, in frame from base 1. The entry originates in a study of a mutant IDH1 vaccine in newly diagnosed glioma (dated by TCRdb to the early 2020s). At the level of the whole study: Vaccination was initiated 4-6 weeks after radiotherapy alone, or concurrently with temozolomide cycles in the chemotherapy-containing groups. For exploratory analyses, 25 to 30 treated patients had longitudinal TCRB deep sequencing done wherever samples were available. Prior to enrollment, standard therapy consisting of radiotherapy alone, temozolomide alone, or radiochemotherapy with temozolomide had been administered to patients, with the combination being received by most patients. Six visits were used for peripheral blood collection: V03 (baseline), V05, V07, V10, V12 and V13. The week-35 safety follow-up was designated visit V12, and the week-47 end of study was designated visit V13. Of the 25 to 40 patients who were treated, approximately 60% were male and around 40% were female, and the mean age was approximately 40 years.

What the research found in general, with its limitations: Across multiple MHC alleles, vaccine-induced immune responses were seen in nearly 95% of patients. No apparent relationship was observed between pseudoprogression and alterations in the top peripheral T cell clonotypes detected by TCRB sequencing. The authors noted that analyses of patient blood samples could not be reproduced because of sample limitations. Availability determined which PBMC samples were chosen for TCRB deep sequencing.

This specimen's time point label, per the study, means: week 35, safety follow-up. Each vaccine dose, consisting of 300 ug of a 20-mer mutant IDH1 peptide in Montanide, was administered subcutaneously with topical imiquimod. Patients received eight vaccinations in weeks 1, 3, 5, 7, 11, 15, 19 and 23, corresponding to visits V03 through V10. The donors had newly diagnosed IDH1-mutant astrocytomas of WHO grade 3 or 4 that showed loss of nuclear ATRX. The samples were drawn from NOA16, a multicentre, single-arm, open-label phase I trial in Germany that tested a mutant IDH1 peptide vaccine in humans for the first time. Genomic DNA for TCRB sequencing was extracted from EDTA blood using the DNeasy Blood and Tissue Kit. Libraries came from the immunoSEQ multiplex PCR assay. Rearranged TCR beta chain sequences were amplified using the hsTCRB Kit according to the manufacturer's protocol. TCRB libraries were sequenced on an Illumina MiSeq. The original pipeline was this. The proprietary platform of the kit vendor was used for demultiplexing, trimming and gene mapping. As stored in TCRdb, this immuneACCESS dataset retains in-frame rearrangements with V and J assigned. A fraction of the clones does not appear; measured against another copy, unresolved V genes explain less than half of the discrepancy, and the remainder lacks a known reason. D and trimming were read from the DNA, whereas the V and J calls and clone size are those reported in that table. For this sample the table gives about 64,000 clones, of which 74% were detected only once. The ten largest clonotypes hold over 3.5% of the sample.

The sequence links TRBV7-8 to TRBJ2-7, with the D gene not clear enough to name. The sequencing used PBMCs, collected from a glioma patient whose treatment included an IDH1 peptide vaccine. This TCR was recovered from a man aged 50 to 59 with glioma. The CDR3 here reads CASSPPGEQYF. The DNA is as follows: TGTGCCAGCAGCCCGCCAGGAGAGCAGTACTTC.